This passage covers 16 T cell receptor beta chains from one sample sequenced in a study of blood T cell repertoires in COVID-19. The assay was immunoSEQ multiplex PCR, and TCRdb's table has in-frame clones only and misses some. Altogether 350,000 or so clones are present, 88% being singletons, with the ten largest covering approximately 1%. The sequencing sample was made of PBMCs or T cells enriched from blood (not recorded which). The origin of the receptors is a woman in her twenties or thirties who had been exposed to COVID-19.

The chain is built from TRBV9 and TRBJ1-5; 7 bases map to TRBD1. This CDR3 comprises 14 residues. Germline V gene sequence: CDR1 SGDLS, CDR2 YYNGEE. With V trimmed by 4 bases and J by 3 bases, 4 bases remained unmatched. The CDR3 nucleotides read TGTGCCAGCAGCTTCGACAGGGACAATCAGCCCCAGCATTTT. Protein: CASSFDRDNQPQHF.

V is TRBV7-3 and J is TRBJ2-3, with 8 bases lining up with TRBD2. The CDR3 totals 15 residues. Germline CDR1 SGHTA, CDR2 FQGTGA. Trimming took 5 bases from V and 6 from J; bases not matched to a gene: 10. This CDR3 is CASSVTGLVYDTQYF. The CDR3 coding sequence is TGTGCCAGCAGCGTGACGGGACTAGTTTACGATACGCAGTATTTT.

The chain is built from TRBV27 and TRBJ2-7, with 7 nucleotides matching TRBD1. The germline V gene encodes CDR1 MNHEY and CDR2 SMNVEV (reference sequence). The CDR3 has 15 residues. V lost 3 bases to trimming and J lost 4 bases; unmatched junction nucleotides: 9. This CDR3 is CASSFGDRILYEQYF. CDR3 bases: TGTGCCAGCAGTTTCGGGGACAGAATCTTGTACGAGCAGTACTTC.

The gene calls are TRBV7-3 and TRBJ2-3; TRBD2 matches 7 bases. The CDR3 has 15 amino acids. V was pared by 5 bases and J by 2 bases, with 7 bases of the junction left unmatched. Germline-derived CDR1 and CDR2 are SGHTA and FQGTGA. The chain's CDR3 is CASSPSGGFTDTQYF. In DNA, the CDR3 is TGTGCCAGCAGCCCCTCGGGGGGATTCACAGATACGCAGTATTTT.

V gene TRBV7-9 combines with J gene TRBJ2-7; D gene ambiguous. The CDR3 spans 16 residues. CDR1 and CDR2 from the germline V gene are SEHNR and FQNEAQ (reference sequence). V was pared by 5 bases and J by 0 bases, with 17 bases between. The CDR3 reads CASSHSSIGSSYEQYF. CDR3 DNA sequence: TGTGCCAGCAGCCATTCGTCGATTGGCAGCTCCTACGAGCAGTACTTC.

There are a few counts of this clone. The chain couples TRBV12-3 or TRBV12-4 to TRBJ2-7; D is uncertain. The V end was cut by 3 bases, the J end by 2 bases, with 2 bases between. The CDR3 is made up of 11 amino acids. CDR3 DNA: TGTGCCAGCAGTTTTACCTACGAGCAGTACTTC. Translated, it gives CASSFTYEQYF.

The chain recombines TRBV27 with TRBJ2-6, with 7 bases aligning to TRBD1. The ends lost 6 bases at V and 0 bases at J; junction bases unmatched: 8. This CDR3 is 17 amino acids long. In germline, CDR1 is MNHEY, CDR2 SMNVEV (reference sequence). CDR3 nucleotides: TGTGCCAGCAGCCCCTGGGGACAGAGCTCTGGGGCCAACGTCCTGACTTTC. Amino acids: CASSPWGQSSGANVLTF.

The chain joins TRBV7-3 to TRBJ1-1; no reliable D call. Per germline, CDR1 SGHTA and CDR2 FQGTGA. The V gene lost 4 bases and the J gene lost 0 bases, with 12 bases spanning the gap. The CDR3 extends over 15 amino acids. The CDR3 nucleotides read TGTGCCAGCAGCTCCTACCGGGATCTGAACACTGAAGCTTTCTTT. Translating it yields CASSSYRDLNTEAFF.

The V and J genes are TRBV4-1 and TRBJ2-5; 9 bases align to TRBD1. CDR1 is MGHRA, CDR2 YSYEKL, per germline. Losses at the gene ends were 3 bases for V and 4 bases for J; bases not matched to a gene: 9. The CDR3 contains 16 residues. The CDR3 is CASSQLPGQGAETQYF. CDR3 DNA: TGCGCCAGCAGCCAGCTCCCGGGACAGGGCGCAGAGACCCAGTACTTC.

This clone occurred once. The chain carries TRBV6-5 and TRBJ2-7, with a weak D call TRBD2 (6 bases). Germline CDR1 and CDR2: MNHEY and SVGAGI. The CDR3 spans 12 residues. V was trimmed by 6 bases and J by 4 bases, leaving 10 bases between them. CDR3 nucleotides: TGTGCCAGCAGAGTTCGGGAGTACGAGCAGTACTTC. This encodes CASRVREYEQYF.

The rearrangement links TRBV7-3 to TRBJ2-5, with D possibly being TRBD2 (6 bases). Germline V gene lookup returns CDR1 SGHTA and CDR2 FQGTGA. The CDR3 loop spans 15 amino acids. Trimming stripped 2 bases from V and 2 bases from J, with 12 bases between. CDR3 DNA: TGTGCCAGCAGCTTAGTCGCGGGGCCACAAGAGACCCAGTACTTC. It translates to CASSLVAGPQETQYF.

The chain employs TRBV2 and TRBJ2-5; D remains unclear. From germline, CDR1 is SNHLY and CDR2 FYNNEI. CDR3 length equals 13 residues. Trimming cost V 7 bases and J 5 bases, with 14 bases left between them. The CDR3 DNA follows: TGTGCCAGCAAAGATTCCCTCGGGGAGACCCAGTACTTC. It codes for CASKDSLGETQYF.

The genes are TRBV18 and TRBJ1-2; possibly TRBD1 for D (6 bases). Trimming stripped 3 bases from V and 9 bases from J, with 14 bases between. The CDR3 is made up of 13 amino acids. The germline V gene encodes CDR1 KGHSH and CDR2 LQKENI. The CDR3 DNA is TGTGCCAGCTCACCGTCGGGACAAGTAAGCTACACCTTC. This translates into CASSPSGQVSYTF.

The J gene is TRBJ2-1, the V gene TRBV3-1 (or the pseudogene TRBV3-2); the match to TRBD2 covers 7 bases. CDR1 and CDR2 from the germline V gene are LGHDT and YNNKEL (reference sequence). This CDR3 has 16 residues. After removal of 4 bases from V and 8 bases from J, the junction contained 14 bases not matched to a gene. CDR3 loop: CASSRRLAGSMDEQFF. As DNA, the CDR3 is TGTGCCAGCAGCCGTAGACTAGCAGGGAGCATGGATGAGCAGTTCTTC.

The chain joins TRBV30 to TRBJ2-7, with 7 bases matching TRBD1. The V gene end was trimmed by 4 bases and the J gene end by 4 bases; junction bases not matched to a gene: 7. The length of the CDR3 is 13 residues. Germline lookup yields CDR1 GTSNPN and CDR2 SVGIG (reference sequence). The CDR3: CAWNRQGWYEQYF. Written as DNA, the CDR3 is TGTGCCTGGAATAGACAGGGTTGGTACGAGCAGTACTTC. The whole variable domain, filled in from reference TRBV30 and TRBJ2-7, reads SQTIHQWPATLVQPVGSPLSLECTVEGTSNPNLYWYRQAAGRGLQLLFYSVGIGQISSEVPQNLSASRPQDRQFILSSKKLLLSDSGFYLCAWNRQGWYEQYFGPGTRLTVT.

CDR3 in DNA: TGTGCCAGCAGAGCCGGAGTTCTAGCGGAAAACATTCAGTACTTC. It codes for CASRAGVLAENIQYF. J is TRBJ2-4 and V is TRBV6-5, with 7 bases lining up with TRBD2. The V gene end was trimmed by 6 bases and the J gene end by 5 bases; junction bases not matched to a gene: 10. Looked up from germline, CDR1 is MNHEY and CDR2 is SVGAGI. This CDR3 has 15 amino acids.